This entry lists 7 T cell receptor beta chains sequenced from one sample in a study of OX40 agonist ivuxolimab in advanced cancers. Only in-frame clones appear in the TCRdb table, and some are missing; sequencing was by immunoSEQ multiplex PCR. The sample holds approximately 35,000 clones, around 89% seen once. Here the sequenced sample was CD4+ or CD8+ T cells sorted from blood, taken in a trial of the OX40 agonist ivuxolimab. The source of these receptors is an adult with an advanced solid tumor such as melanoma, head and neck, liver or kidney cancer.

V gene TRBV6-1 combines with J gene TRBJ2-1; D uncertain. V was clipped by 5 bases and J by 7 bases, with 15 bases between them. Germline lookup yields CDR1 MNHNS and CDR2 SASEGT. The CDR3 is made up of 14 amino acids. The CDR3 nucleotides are TGTGCCAGCAGTAAAAACCCGGACGTAAATGAGCAGTTCTTC. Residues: CASSKNPDVNEQFF.

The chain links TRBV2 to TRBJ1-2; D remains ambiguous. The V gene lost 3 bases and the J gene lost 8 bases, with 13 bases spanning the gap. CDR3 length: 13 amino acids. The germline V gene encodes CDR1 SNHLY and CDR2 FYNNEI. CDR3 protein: CASSDLRAEGYTF. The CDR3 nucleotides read TGTGCCAGCAGTGACCTTAGGGCGGAGGGCTACACCTTC. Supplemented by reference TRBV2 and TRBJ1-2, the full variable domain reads EPEVTQTPSHQVTQMGQEVILRCVPISNHLYFYWYRQILGQKVEFLVSFYNNEISEKSEIFDDQFSVERPDGSNFTLKIRSTKLEDSAMYFCASSDLRAEGYTFGSGTRLTVV.

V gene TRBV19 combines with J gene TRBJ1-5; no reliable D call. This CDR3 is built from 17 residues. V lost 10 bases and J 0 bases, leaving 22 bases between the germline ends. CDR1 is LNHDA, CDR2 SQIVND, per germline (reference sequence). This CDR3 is CATSRRPVRNSNQPQHF. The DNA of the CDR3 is TGTGCCACTTCAAGACGACCAGTCCGCAATAGCAATCAGCCCCAGCATTTT.

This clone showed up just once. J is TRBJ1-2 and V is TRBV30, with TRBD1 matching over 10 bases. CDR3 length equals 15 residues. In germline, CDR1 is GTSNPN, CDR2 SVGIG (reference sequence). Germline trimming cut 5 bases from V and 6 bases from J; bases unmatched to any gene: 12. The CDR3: CAWGIAGTGVDGYTF. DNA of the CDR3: TGTGCCTGGGGAATCGCCGGGACAGGGGTCGATGGCTACACCTTC. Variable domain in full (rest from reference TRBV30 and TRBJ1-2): SQTIHQWPATLVQPVGSPLSLECTVEGTSNPNLYWYRQAAGRGLQLLFYSVGIGQISSEVPQNLSASRPQDRQFILSSKKLLLSDSGFYLCAWGIAGTGVDGYTFGSGTRLTVV.

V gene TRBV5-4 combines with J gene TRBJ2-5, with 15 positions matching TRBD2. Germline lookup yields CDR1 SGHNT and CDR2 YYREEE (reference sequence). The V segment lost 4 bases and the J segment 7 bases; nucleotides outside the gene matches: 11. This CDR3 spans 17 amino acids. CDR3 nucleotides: TGTGCCAGCAGCCCGGCAGGACTAGCGGGAGGGGATAGGACCCAGTACTTC. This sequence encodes CASSPAGLAGGDRTQYF.

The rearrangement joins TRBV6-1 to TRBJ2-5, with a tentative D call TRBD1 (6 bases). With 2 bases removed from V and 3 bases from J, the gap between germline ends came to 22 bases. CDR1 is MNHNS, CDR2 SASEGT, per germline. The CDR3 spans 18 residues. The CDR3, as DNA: TGTGCCAGCAGTGAAAAAAGTAAGATTTGGGACAAGGAAGAGACCCAGTACTTC. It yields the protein CASSEKSKIWDKEETQYF.

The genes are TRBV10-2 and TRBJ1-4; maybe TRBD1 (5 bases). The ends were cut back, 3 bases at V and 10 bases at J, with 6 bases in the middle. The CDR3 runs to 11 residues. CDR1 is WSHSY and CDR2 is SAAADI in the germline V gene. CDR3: CASSDGGKLFF. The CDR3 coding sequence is TGCGCCAGCAGTGATGGGGGAAAACTGTTTTTT.